A single sample gave rise to the 32 T cell receptor beta chains below, sequenced in a study of blood T cell repertoires in COVID-19. Assay used: immunoSEQ multiplex PCR; TCRdb lists only in-frame clones, some missing. Of around 60,000 clones in the sample, around 86% were seen once. The sequenced sample was peripheral blood. The receptors originated from a woman aged 80 or over with acute or convalescent COVID-19.

The sample holds a few counts of this clone. V usage is TRBV4-1 and J usage is TRBJ1-6; TRBD1 is a possible D gene (5 bases). Deletions cut 1 base from V and 12 bases from J, with 10 bases between. Germline V gene data show CDR1 as MGHRA and CDR2 as YSYEKL. CDR3 size: 13 residues. The CDR3 reads CASSQVQGLPLHF. CDR3 bases: TGCGCCAGCAGCCAAGTTCAGGGCCTACCCCTCCACTTT.

Here the CDR3 reads CASSSTGYTGELFF. DNA of the CDR3: TGCGCCAGCAGCTCAACAGGGTACACCGGGGAGCTGTTTTTT. This rearrangement joins TRBV5-1 to TRBJ2-2; D possibly corresponds to TRBD1 (6 bases). CDR1 is SGHRS, CDR2 YFSETQ, per germline. Trimming shortened V by 3 bases and J by 3 bases, and 9 bases separated the two germline ends. The CDR3 is 14 amino acids.

The sample holds one count of this clone. The V call is TRBV2, the J call TRBJ2-7, with 7 bases fitting TRBD2. The germline gives CDR1 SNHLY, CDR2 FYNNEI. The CDR3 length is 13 residues. The J segment lost 7 bases and the V segment lost 8 bases, leaving 11 bases of the junction unmatched. The CDR3 region has the DNA TGTGCCAGCTCGAGGGAGGGCCGGGGAGAGCAGTACTTC. Protein: CASSREGRGEQYF. The full variable domain, in which reference TRBV2 and TRBJ2-7 provide the parts outside the CDR3, is EPEVTQTPSHQVTQMGQEVILRCVPISNHLYFYWYRQILGQKVEFLVSFYNNEISEKSEIFDDQFSVERPDGSNFTLKIRSTKLEDSAMYFCASSREGRGEQYFGPGTRLTVT.

V gene TRBV28 combines with J gene TRBJ2-7, with 9 nucleotides matching TRBD1. The CDR3 length is 14 residues. J gave up 3 bases and V 6 bases, and 6 bases lay outside the gene matches. Germline CDR1 reads MDHEN; CDR2 reads SYDVKM. This CDR3 reads CASRSQGAVYEQYF. The CDR3 coding sequence is TGTGCCAGCAGATCACAGGGGGCCGTCTACGAGCAGTACTTC.

V is TRBV11-1 and J is TRBJ2-1, with TRBD2 identical over 12 bases. With 3 bases clipped from V and 5 bases from J, the junction kept 2 bases outside the gene matches. Germline CDR1 reads SGHAT; CDR2 reads FQDESV (reference sequence). CDR3 length: 15 amino acids. The CDR3 here is CASSFRTSGNNEQFF. Here the CDR3 DNA reads TGTGCCAGCAGCTTCCGGACTAGCGGGAACAATGAGCAGTTCTTC.

V is TRBV5-1 and J is TRBJ2-1; 10 bases map to TRBD2. The CDR3 runs to 16 residues. Germline CDR1 reads SGHRS; CDR2 reads YFSETQ. With V trimmed by 6 bases and J by 10 bases, 16 bases remained unmatched. CDR3 residues: CASKPQTSGIRGEQFF. The CDR3 DNA is TGCGCCAGCAAGCCACAAACTAGCGGGATCCGAGGGGAGCAGTTCTTC. Full variable domain (rest looked up from reference TRBV5-1 and TRBJ2-1): KAGVTQTPRYLIKTRGQQVTLSCSPISGHRSVSWYQQTPGQGLQFLFEYFSETQRNKGNFPGRFSGRQFSNSRSEMNVSTLELGDSALYLCASKPQTSGIRGEQFFGPGTRLTVL.

V usage is TRBV28 and J usage is TRBJ2-3; 7 nucleotides match TRBD1. The CDR3 contains 15 residues. In germline, CDR1 is MDHEN, CDR2 SYDVKM. The J segment lost 0 bases and the V segment lost 5 bases, leaving 5 bases of the junction unmatched. CDR3 in DNA: TGTGCCAGCAGTGAAACCAGGGGGAGCACAGATACGCAGTATTTT. Protein sequence: CASSETRGSTDTQYF. The complete variable domain, with remaining parts taken from reference TRBV28 and TRBJ2-3, reads DVKVTQSSRYLVKRTGEKVFLECVQDMDHENMFWYRQDPGLGLRLIYFSYDVKMKEKGDIPEGYSVSREKKERFSLILESASTNQTSMYLCASSETRGSTDTQYFGPGTRLTVL.

The gene calls are TRBV24-1 and TRBJ2-1, with 9 bases that match TRBD1. This CDR3 contains 15 residues. Looked up from germline, CDR1 is KGHDR and CDR2 is SFDVKD. Unmatched junction bases numbered 10, after V lost 4 bases and J lost 10 bases. This CDR3 reads CATSDPGQGIEEQFF. DNA for the CDR3: TGTGCCACCAGTGACCCGGGACAGGGAATAGAAGAGCAGTTCTTC.

J is TRBJ1-1 and V is TRBV18; D is undetermined. The germline V and J ends were trimmed by 4 bases and 1 base, with 7 bases remaining between them. Germline lookup yields CDR1 KGHSH and CDR2 LQKENI. The CDR3 contains 13 residues. CDR3 sequence (DNA): TGTGCCAGCTCACTACAGACGAACACTGAAGCTTTCTTT. The encoded protein is CASSLQTNTEAFF.

The chain joins TRBV2 to TRBJ2-2, with D perhaps matching TRBD2 (6 bases). Germline V CDR1 and CDR2: SNHLY, FYNNEI. The germline V and J ends were trimmed by 0 bases and 7 bases, with 9 bases remaining between them. This CDR3 is 14 amino acids long. CDR3 in amino acids: CASSEAGRIGELFF. For the CDR3, the DNA is TGTGCCAGCAGTGAAGCGGGGAGGATCGGGGAGCTGTTTTTT.

The genes are TRBV5-1 and TRBJ2-1; a possible D gene is TRBD2 (7 bases). The CDR3 sequence is 15 residues long. Trimming removed 4 bases at V and 9 bases at J, with 20 bases between. Per the germline V gene, CDR1 is SGHRS and CDR2 is YFSETQ. The CDR3 region has the DNA TGCGCCAGCAGCCTCTCCTCTGGCGGGGGCGGTGAGCAGTTCTTC. This translates into CASSLSSGGGGEQFF.

The table lists this clone with a few counts. Other DNA sequences in the same sample also yield this CDR3. The J gene is TRBJ1-1, the V gene TRBV18; D unclear. The germline CDR1 and CDR2 sequences are KGHSH and LQKENI. The CDR3 covers 13 residues. Between the trimmed V and J ends, which lost 1 base and 3 bases, there was a span of 6 bases. CDR3 bases: TGTGCCAGCTCACCACTCCGGGACACTGAAGCTTTCTTT. This codes for CASSPLRDTEAFF.

V is TRBV7-9 and J is TRBJ2-5; 9 nucleotides match TRBD1. Germline lookup yields CDR1 SEHNR and CDR2 FQNEAQ (reference sequence). V gave up 7 bases and J gave up 5 bases; unmatched junction bases: 2. The CDR3 extends over 12 amino acids. CDR3 in DNA: TGTGCCAGCAACAGGGGGCTCGAGACCCAGTACTTC. This encodes CASNRGLETQYF.

V usage is TRBV9 and J usage is TRBJ2-7, with 8 positions matching TRBD1. CDR3 length: 15 residues. Trimming took 2 bases from V and 9 from J; bases not matched to a gene: 13. The germline CDR1 and CDR2 sequences are SGDLS and YYNGEE. CDR3 loop: CASSVNGQGGPRQYF. The CDR3 DNA is TGTGCCAGCAGCGTGAATGGACAGGGTGGGCCCAGGCAGTACTTC.

This chain links TRBV19 with TRBJ2-1, with D possibly being TRBD2 (7 bases). From germline, CDR1 is LNHDA and CDR2 SQIVND (reference sequence). The CDR3 length is 16 residues. Trimming took off 5 bases at V and 10 bases at J, with 24 bases between the two ends. CDR3 region: CASSPMGAGVAGEQFF. DNA for the CDR3: TGTGCCAGTAGTCCCATGGGGGCGGGAGTGGCAGGCGAGCAGTTCTTC.

This clone showed up just a few times. V and J are TRBV27 and TRBJ2-2; 14 bases are a match to TRBD2. Germline V gene sequence: CDR1 MNHEY, CDR2 SMNVEV (reference sequence). J lost 5 bases, V lost 7 bases, and 6 bases had no gene match. CDR3 length: 16 amino acids. The CDR3 DNA reads TGTGCCAGCACAGGACTAGCGGGAGGAAGGACCGGGGAGCTGTTTTTT. Amino acids: CASTGLAGGRTGELFF.

The chain carries TRBV7-2 and TRBJ2-2, with D possibly matching TRBD1 (7 bases). The V end lost 3 bases, the J end lost 4 bases, and 15 bases lay between the germline ends. The CDR3 has 16 amino acids. The V gene's germline CDR1 is SGHTA and CDR2 FQGNSA. CDR3 bases: TGTGCCAGCAGCTTGTCGTCCAGGGGGGTCACCGGGGAGCTGTTTTTT. Its translation: CASSLSSRGVTGELFF.

The V and J genes are TRBV5-1 and TRBJ2-1, with 8 positions matching TRBD2. The CDR3 spans 15 residues. CDR1 and CDR2 (germline): SGHRS, YFSETQ. J lost 8 bases, V lost 0 bases, and 7 bases had no gene match. CDR3: CASSLGGLVGDEQFF. In DNA, the CDR3 is TGCGCCAGCAGCTTGGGGGGACTAGTAGGGGATGAGCAGTTCTTC.

V and J are TRBV5-4 and TRBJ2-1; possible D gene TRBD2, 5 bases. The V gene's germline CDR1 is SGHNT and CDR2 YYREEE (reference sequence). The CDR3 is 15 amino acids. V gave up 0 bases and J gave up 6 bases, with 13 bases separating them. The CDR3 here is CASSLGLASGNEQFF. The DNA for the CDR3 is TGTGCCAGCAGCTTGGGTCTAGCCAGCGGCAATGAGCAGTTCTTC.

The gene calls are TRBV3-1 (or the pseudogene TRBV3-2) and TRBJ1-2; D possibly corresponds to TRBD1 (5 bases). The ends were cut back, 4 bases at V and 2 bases at J, with 14 bases in the middle. CDR1 is LGHDT, CDR2 YNNKEL, per germline (reference sequence). The CDR3 runs to 15 residues. The CDR3 protein is CASSLTPQGNYGYTF. The CDR3 DNA reads as TGTGCCAGCAGCCTTACCCCCCAGGGCAACTATGGCTACACCTTC.

This clone was counted a single time. J is TRBJ2-1 and V is TRBV3-1 (or the pseudogene TRBV3-2), with 8 nucleotides matching TRBD1. Germline V gene data show CDR1 as LGHDT and CDR2 as YNNKEL (reference sequence). The V segment lost 4 bases and the J segment 6 bases; nucleotides outside the gene matches: 8. The CDR3 runs 15 residues. The CDR3 nucleotides are TGTGCCAGCAGCCCGGCCCGGACAGGGACCAATGAGCAGTTCTTC. Residues: CASSPARTGTNEQFF.

The V call is TRBV5-5, the J call TRBJ1-2; the match to TRBD1 covers 10 bases. With V trimmed by 1 base and J by 4 bases, 16 bases remained unmatched. The germline gives CDR1 SGHKS, CDR2 YYEKEE (reference sequence). This CDR3 is built from 19 residues. CDR3 residues: CASSLRSGTGESGAYGYTF. The CDR3 DNA is TGTGCCAGCAGCTTGAGGTCGGGGACAGGGGAGAGCGGAGCCTATGGCTACACCTTC.

On this clone itself: Other DNA sequences of this sample code for an identical CDR3. The chain joins TRBV7-9 to TRBJ1-4, with 8 bases that match TRBD1. The CDR3 loop spans 14 amino acids. With 3 bases clipped from V and 7 bases from J, the junction kept 4 bases outside the gene matches. Germline values: CDR1 SEHNR, CDR2 FQNEAQ (reference sequence). The CDR3 DNA is TGTGCCAGCAGCTTGCAGGGGGCTACTGAAAAACTGTTTTTT. It specifies CASSLQGATEKLFF. Full variable domain (outside the CDR3, taken from reference TRBV7-9 and TRBJ1-4): DTGVSQNPRHKITKRGQNVTFRCDPISEHNRLYWYRQTLGQGPEFLTYFQNEAQLEKSRLLSDRFSAERPKGSFSTLEIQRTEQGDSAMYLCASSLQGATEKLFFGSGTQLSVL.

The CDR3 sequence is CASSSGLGAYNEQFF. The CDR3 DNA reads as TGTGCCAGCAGCTCAGGCTTAGGGGCCTACAATGAGCAGTTCTTC. The chain carries TRBV7-9 and TRBJ2-1, with a possible D match to TRBD1 (5 bases). The CDR3 totals 15 residues. V dropped 4 bases and J dropped 2 bases, with 12 bases sitting between them. Germline CDR1 is SEHNR and CDR2 is FQNEAQ (reference sequence).

CDR3 nucleotides: TGCGCCAGCAGCTTGTTGGCTAGCAACACCCACGAGCAGTACTTC. This codes for CASSLLASNTHEQYF. The V gene is TRBV5-1, the J gene TRBJ2-7; maybe TRBD2 (5 bases). The CDR3 spans 15 residues. V was trimmed by 1 base and J by 5 bases, leaving 16 bases between them. Germline V lookup: CDR1 SGHRS, CDR2 YFSETQ. Full variable domain (missing parts from reference TRBV5-1 and TRBJ2-7): KAGVTQTPRYLIKTRGQQVTLSCSPISGHRSVSWYQQTPGQGLQFLFEYFSETQRNKGNFPGRFSGRQFSNSRSEMNVSTLELGDSALYLCASSLLASNTHEQYFGPGTRLTVT.

This chain uses TRBV19 with TRBJ1-1; TRBD1 aligns across 8 bases. CDR3 length: 14 amino acids. Trimming at V came to 10 bases and at J to 4 bases, leaving 11 bases not matched to a gene. CDR1 is LNHDA and CDR2 is SQIVND in the germline V gene (reference sequence). For the CDR3, the DNA is TGTGCCACCATACCGGGACAGGCGTTCACTGAAGCTTTCTTT. It codes for CATIPGQAFTEAFF. The variable domain in full, with the rest retrieved from reference TRBV19 and TRBJ1-1, is DGGITQSPKYLFRKEGQNVTLSCEQNLNHDAMYWYRQDPGQGLRLIYYSQIVNDFQKGDIAEGYSVSREKKESFPLTVTSAQKNPTAFYLCATIPGQAFTEAFFGQGTRLTVV.

The V and J genes are TRBV5-1 and TRBJ2-7, with 7 bases aligning to TRBD1. Germline loops: CDR1 SGHRS, CDR2 YFSETQ. The CDR3 sequence is 13 residues long. The V segment lost 5 bases and the J segment 0 bases; nucleotides outside the gene matches: 2. CDR3 sequence: CASSGTDSYEQYF. The CDR3 coding sequence is TGCGCCAGCAGTGGGACAGACTCCTACGAGCAGTACTTC.

The chain links TRBV6-1 to TRBJ1-1, with no clear D. This CDR3 contains 15 residues. V was clipped by 2 bases and J by 0 bases, with 10 bases between them. CDR1 is MNHNS, CDR2 SASEGT, per germline. The CDR3, as DNA: TGTGCCAGCAGTGAAAGGCAGGTCATGAACACTGAAGCTTTCTTT. Encoded protein: CASSERQVMNTEAFF.

Details on this clone: Distinct nucleotide sequences in the sample also encode this CDR3. The chain links TRBV6-1 to TRBJ1-1, with TRBD1 matching 8 bases. The CDR3 sequence is 13 residues long. Germline V gene data show CDR1 as MNHNS and CDR2 as SASEGT. V was pared by 2 bases and J by 5 bases, with 1 base of the junction left unmatched. CDR3 in DNA: TGTGCCAGCAGTGAAAGACAGGGGACTGAAGCTTTCTTT. Translating gives CASSERQGTEAFF.

This clone was detected once. The J gene is TRBJ1-4, the V gene TRBV28, with D perhaps TRBD1 (5 bases). Germline V gene sequence: CDR1 MDHEN, CDR2 SYDVKM. Trimming removed 5 bases from V and 7 bases from J, with 17 bases in between. The CDR3 loop spans 15 amino acids. The chain's CDR3 is CASSRAAGGTEKLFF. CDR3 nucleotides: TGTGCCAGCAGTCGGGCGGCGGGGGGTACTGAAAAACTGTTTTTT.

The chain combines TRBV4-1 with TRBJ2-4; TRBD1 might be the D (5 bases). Between the trimmed V and J ends, which lost 1 base and 7 bases, there was a span of 8 bases. From germline, CDR1 is MGHRA and CDR2 YSYEKL. CDR3 length: 13 amino acids. This CDR3 is CASSQVAGNIQYF. The CDR3 DNA is TGCGCCAGCAGCCAAGTGGCAGGGAACATTCAGTACTTC.

The V and J genes are TRBV19 and TRBJ1-2, with a possible D match to TRBD1 (6 bases). Germline loops: CDR1 LNHDA, CDR2 SQIVND (reference sequence). The CDR3 covers 13 residues. V was shortened by 2 bases and J by 5 bases, with 9 bases between the two germline ends. The CDR3 region has the DNA TGTGCCAGTAGTATATGGCAGGGGTATGGCTACACCTTC. Its translation: CASSIWQGYGYTF.